One sample yielded the 18 T cell receptor beta chains listed below, sequenced in a study of blood T cell repertoires in COVID-19. Data came from immunoSEQ multiplex PCR; TCRdb stores just in-frame clones and leaves some out. The sample holds approximately 350,000 clones, around 86% seen once. The source material was PBMCs or T cells enriched from blood (not recorded which). Receptors originate from a woman between 45 and 60 years old who had recovered from COVID-19.

This chain uses TRBV6-2 or TRBV6-3 with TRBJ1-2; D remains ambiguous. The CDR3 totals 16 residues. Trimming stripped 2 bases from V and 1 base from J, with 14 bases between. Germline V gene sequence: CDR1 MNHEY, CDR2 SVGEGT. The DNA for the CDR3 is TGTGCCAGCAGTTACGTTCGAGGGCTGATTAACTATGGCTACACCTTC. Translation gives CASSYVRGLINYGYTF.

The rearrangement uses TRBV30 and TRBJ2-2; 8 bases map to TRBD2. This CDR3 has 14 amino acids. J lost 6 bases, V lost 2 bases, and 5 bases had no gene match. Per the germline V gene, CDR1 is GTSNPN and CDR2 is SVGIG (reference sequence). CDR3 nucleotides: TGTGCCTGGAGTACCGGGAGGGCTCCCGGGGAGCTGTTTTTT. It codes for CAWSTGRAPGELFF.

The genes are TRBV7-2 and TRBJ1-1; unclear D gene. The CDR3 consists of 17 residues. The germline V gene encodes CDR1 SGHTA and CDR2 FQGNSA. V dropped 0 bases and J dropped 0 bases, with 14 bases sitting between them. In DNA form, the CDR3 reads TGTGCCAGCAGCTTAGCGATGACACACATCATGAACACTGAAGCTTTCTTT. Its protein product is CASSLAMTHIMNTEAFF.

This chain links TRBV6-2 or TRBV6-3 with TRBJ2-1, with 15 bases matching TRBD2. With 6 bases clipped from V and 10 bases from J, the junction kept 7 bases outside the gene matches. The CDR3 length is 15 residues. Germline V lookup: CDR1 MNHEY, CDR2 SVGEGT. The CDR3 spells CASSHPGTSGREQFF. CDR3 sequence (DNA): TGTGCCAGCAGCCACCCCGGGACTAGCGGGAGGGAGCAGTTCTTC.

The J gene is TRBJ2-1, the V gene TRBV19; TRBD1 agrees at 7 bases. From germline, CDR1 is LNHDA and CDR2 SQIVND (reference sequence). There are 16 residues in the CDR3. V lost 4 bases to trimming and J lost 5 bases; unmatched junction nucleotides: 11. CDR3 protein: CASSTRHGDSHNEQFF. CDR3 bases: TGTGCCAGTAGTACCCGACATGGGGACAGTCACAATGAGCAGTTCTTC.

The chain has TRBV14 and TRBJ1-2, with a tentative D call TRBD1 (5 bases). The length of the CDR3 is 14 residues. Germline V gene data show CDR1 as SGHDN and CDR2 as FVKESK. Trimming took 4 bases from V and 4 from J, leaving 13 bases between them. CDR3 nucleotide sequence: TGTGCCAGCAGCCCCCCGGCGGGGCTCTATGGCTACACCTTC. Translation: CASSPPAGLYGYTF.

This chain uses TRBV20-1 with TRBJ2-3, with D unresolved. The CDR3 contains 10 residues. V lost 6 bases to trimming and J lost 3 bases, with 4 bases between them. Germline CDR1 is DFQATT and CDR2 is SNEGSKA (reference sequence). CDR3 in DNA: TGCAGTGCCGCGACAGATACGCAGTATTTT. This sequence encodes CSAATDTQYF.

This chain joins TRBV4-1 and TRBJ1-3; D might be TRBD1 (6 bases). Trimming removed 5 bases from V and 4 bases from J, with 18 bases in between. From germline, CDR1 is MGHRA and CDR2 YSYEKL. The CDR3 runs to 16 residues. In DNA form, the CDR3 reads TGCGCCAGCAGCAACCTCCGACAGGAGCCGGGAAACACCATATATTTT. Protein sequence: CASSNLRQEPGNTIYF.

This rearrangement joins TRBV29-1 to TRBJ2-1; TRBD2 agrees at 9 bases. Germline trimming cut 8 bases from V and 9 bases from J; bases unmatched to any gene: 17. Germline V gives CDR1 SQVTM, CDR2 ANQGSEA. CDR3 size: 15 residues. The DNA for the CDR3 is TGCAGCACCGCCCTAGGGCTAGCGGGAAGCTCTGAGCAGTTCTTC. Its protein product is CSTALGLAGSSEQFF.

This clone has a handful of counts. This chain joins TRBV4-3 and TRBJ1-1, with a weak D call TRBD1 (5 bases). The germline V gene has CDR1 LGHNA and CDR2 YSLEER. Trimming took off 5 bases at V and 14 bases at J, with 15 bases between the two ends. This CDR3 contains 11 residues. CDR3 region: CASSSSSRVFF. CDR3 coding DNA: TGCGCCAGCAGCTCATCCTCCAGGGTGTTCTTT.

J is TRBJ2-1 and V is TRBV3-1 (or the pseudogene TRBV3-2); D may be TRBD2 (6 bases). This CDR3 is built from 17 residues. V dropped 1 base and J dropped 1 base, with 14 bases sitting between them. Per germline, CDR1 LGHDT and CDR2 YNNKEL (reference sequence). Here the CDR3 reads CASSQGPSAGSYNEQFF. The CDR3, as DNA: TGTGCCAGCAGCCAAGGCCCCTCGGCGGGGTCCTACAATGAGCAGTTCTTC.

In the case of this clone: The same CDR3 can be traced to other DNA sequences in this sample. The V and J genes are TRBV5-1 and TRBJ1-2; D is possibly TRBD1 (6 bases). Per the germline V gene, CDR1 is SGHRS and CDR2 is YFSETQ. The V end lost 4 bases, the J end lost 3 bases, and 7 bases lay between the germline ends. This CDR3 comprises 12 residues. This CDR3 reads CASSPGDYGYTF. The CDR3 DNA reads as TGCGCCAGCAGCCCAGGGGACTATGGCTACACCTTC.

The CDR3 DNA reads TGCAGCGTTAGGGGACAGGCGAACACCGGGGAGCTGTTTTTT. Translated: CSVRGQANTGELFF. V usage is TRBV29-1 and J usage is TRBJ2-2; 8 bases map to TRBD1. J lost 0 bases, V lost 5 bases, and 2 bases had no gene match. The V gene's germline CDR1 is SQVTM and CDR2 ANQGSEA. The CDR3 extends over 14 amino acids.

The chain recombines TRBV5-6 with TRBJ1-4; TRBD1 might be the D (6 bases). The V end lost 3 bases, the J end lost 11 bases, and 17 bases lay between the germline ends. Per the germline V gene, CDR1 is SGHDT and CDR2 is YYEEEE. This CDR3 region has 14 residues. The CDR3 DNA follows: TGTGCCAGCAGCTCGGAGGCGGGGGCTGGGAAACTGTTTTTT. Encoded protein: CASSSEAGAGKLFF.

This clone was seen only once. V and J are TRBV7-3 and TRBJ2-1; 7 bases fit TRBD2. The trim removed 2 bases at V and 8 bases at J, leaving 6 bases unmatched. The CDR3 is 14 residues long. CDR1 and CDR2 from the germline V gene are SGHTA and FQGTGA. CDR3 sequence: CASSLGRGRDEQFF. CDR3 DNA sequence: TGTGCCAGCAGCTTAGGGCGTGGGAGGGATGAGCAGTTCTTC.

The rearrangement uses TRBV10-3 and TRBJ1-2; 8 nucleotides agree with TRBD1. Looked up from germline, CDR1 is ENHRY and CDR2 is SYGVKD. Trimming cost V 7 bases and J 0 bases; bases outside gene matches: 7. CDR3 length: 15 residues. The CDR3 sequence: CAINPGQASNYGYTF. The CDR3 DNA is TGTGCCATCAATCCGGGACAGGCCTCTAACTATGGCTACACCTTC.

The rearrangement links TRBV29-1 to TRBJ2-5, with TRBD2 matching over 14 bases. The CDR3 covers 18 residues. Germline CDR1 and CDR2: SQVTM and ANQGSEA. Germline trimming cut 6 bases from V and 5 bases from J; bases unmatched to any gene: 17. The chain's CDR3 is CSVLSTGGLAGDRETQYF. CDR3 DNA sequence: TGCAGCGTCCTGTCGACAGGGGGACTAGCGGGAGATCGGGAGACCCAGTACTTC.

The chain carries TRBV9 and TRBJ1-2, with unresolved D. The CDR3 consists of 14 residues. V was clipped by 3 bases and J by 5 bases, with 14 bases between them. Looked up from germline, CDR1 is SGDLS and CDR2 is YYNGEE. The CDR3 region is CASSAEGRDYGYTF. Written as DNA, the CDR3 is TGTGCCAGCAGCGCCGAAGGGCGGGATTATGGCTACACCTTC.